A single sample is the source of the 20 T cell receptor beta chains below, sequenced in a study of T-cell memory formation after mild COVID-19. From the 5' RACE reads, TCRdb called clonotypes with MiXCR, one entry per CDR3 protein. There are about 440,000 distinct CDR3 sequences in the sample; over 15% occur only once, and roughly 8% lies in the top ten. The specimen sequenced was PBMCs or a T cell subset sorted from them (not recorded which). The receptors stem from an adult woman who had mild COVID-19 (a few samples of this study predate the infection). Cell type and time point are not known.

The V gene is TRBV2, the J gene TRBJ2-5; D is uncertain. With 2 bases removed from V and 5 bases from J, the gap between germline ends came to 18 bases. Per the germline V gene, CDR1 is SNHLY and CDR2 is FYNNEI. The CDR3 loop spans 16 amino acids. The CDR3 sequence is CASSERMGRTIETQYF. As DNA, the CDR3 is TGTGCCAGCAGTGAAAGGATGGGCAGGACGATTGAGACCCAGTACTTC.

The chain has TRBV2 and TRBJ2-1, with 7 bases lining up with TRBD2. CDR3 length: 13 residues. CDR1 is SNHLY, CDR2 FYNNEI, per germline. V gave up 7 bases and J gave up 5 bases; unmatched junction bases: 5. The CDR3 is CASNLAANNEQFF. The CDR3 nucleotides read TGTGCCAGCAACCTAGCGGCGAACAATGAGCAGTTCTTC.

This clonotype has only a few counts. The chain is built from TRBV4-2 and TRBJ2-7, with TRBD2 as a possible D gene (6 bases). Germline loops: CDR1 LGHNA, CDR2 YNFKEQ. This CDR3 is built from 15 residues. V was pared by 3 bases and J by 3 bases, with 15 bases between. The DNA of the CDR3 is TGTGCCAGCAGCCAGGCCGCGGGACTCTACTACGAGCAGTACTTC. This translates into CASSQAAGLYYEQYF.

The CDR3 DNA reads as TGTGCCAGCAGCTCCGAGACAGGGTCGTACGAGCAGTACTTC. Encoded protein: CASSSETGSYEQYF. V is TRBV7-2 and J is TRBJ2-7; the match to TRBD1 covers 7 bases. The CDR3 has 14 residues. The junction had 7 bases not matched to a gene; V was cut back by 4 bases and J by 4 bases. The germline gives CDR1 SGHTA, CDR2 FQGNSA.

This chain connects TRBV2 to TRBJ2-5; D remains unclear. The germline CDR1 and CDR2 sequences are SNHLY and FYNNEI. V shed 8 bases and J shed 1 base, with 8 bases lying between them. There are 12 residues in the CDR3. The chain's CDR3 is CASSGSQETQYF. The CDR3 coding sequence is TGTGCCAGCTCCGGCAGCCAAGAGACCCAGTACTTC.

This clonotype turned up a few times. The V and J genes are TRBV20-1 and TRBJ1-1, with a possible D match to TRBD1 (6 bases). Germline assignment: CDR1 DFQATT and CDR2 SNEGSKA (reference sequence). The ends were cut back, 5 bases at V and 0 bases at J, with 13 bases in the middle. This CDR3 is built from 14 residues. The DNA for the CDR3 is TGCAGTGCTTCGGGGGGCCTGATGAACACTGAAGCTTTCTTT. As protein: CSASGGLMNTEAFF.

For the CDR3, the DNA is TGTGCCTGGAGTCCTACCGGGACAGGGACCTACGAGCAGTACTTC. Protein: CAWSPTGTGTYEQYF. V and J are TRBV30 and TRBJ2-7, with 9 bases that match TRBD1. The CDR3 runs to 15 residues. CDR1 is GTSNPN and CDR2 is SVGIG in the germline V gene (reference sequence). With 2 bases clipped from V and 2 bases from J, the junction kept 7 bases outside the gene matches.

This clonotype has more than one count but fewer than ten. This sequence joins TRBV7-3 and TRBJ2-7; TRBD2 agrees at 8 bases. V shed 5 bases, J shed 2 bases, and the junction held 5 bases outside the gene matches. The CDR3 spans 14 residues. In germline, CDR1 is SGHTA, CDR2 FQGTGA. Written as DNA, the CDR3 is TGTGCCAGCAGCAATAGCGGGGAGACCTACGAGCAGTACTTC. Amino acid sequence: CASSNSGETYEQYF.

This clonotype was seen ten or more times. V is TRBV12-3 or TRBV12-4 and J is TRBJ1-5; TRBD1 aligns across 8 bases. The CDR3 has 14 amino acids. V trimming: 4 bases; J trimming: 6 bases; junction bases outside the gene matches: 5. CDR3 DNA: TGTGCCAGCAGTTCGGACAGGGCGGGTCAGCCCCAGCATTTT. This encodes CASSSDRAGQPQHF.

This clonotype came up a few times. The J gene is TRBJ2-3, the V gene TRBV6-5, with 8 nucleotides matching TRBD1. Germline CDR1 and CDR2: MNHEY and SVGAGI. The J segment lost 9 bases and the V segment lost 6 bases, leaving 11 bases of the junction unmatched. The CDR3 is 14 amino acids. CDR3 protein: CASRGGQGAVTQYF. For the CDR3, the DNA is TGTGCCAGCAGGGGCGGACAGGGAGCGGTGACGCAGTATTTT.

The chain is built from TRBV30 and TRBJ1-2, with D possibly matching TRBD1 (6 bases). The V end was cut by 7 bases, the J end by 8 bases, with 20 bases between. This CDR3 contains 13 residues. Per the germline V gene, CDR1 is GTSNPN and CDR2 is SVGIG (reference sequence). This chain's CDR3 is CALLTGWSMGYTF. As DNA, the CDR3 is TGTGCCTTACTGACAGGCTGGTCTATGGGCTACACCTTC.

The table lists this clonotype with a few counts. The chain has TRBV7-3 and TRBJ2-7, with 14 bases lining up with TRBD2. J lost 4 bases, V lost 5 bases, and 4 bases had no gene match. CDR1 SGHTA and CDR2 FQGTGA come from the germline V gene. CDR3 size: 15 residues. CDR3 residues: CASSPGLAGGYEQYF. The DNA for the CDR3 is TGTGCCAGCAGCCCCGGACTAGCGGGGGGTTACGAGCAGTACTTC.

This clonotype was detected only a few times. The chain employs TRBV7-2 and TRBJ1-2; 7 positions agree with TRBD1. Germline lookup yields CDR1 SGHTA and CDR2 FQGNSA. This CDR3 has 15 residues. V gave up 0 bases and J gave up 4 bases; unmatched junction bases: 5. CDR3: CASSLAKDRVYGYTF. In DNA, the CDR3 is TGTGCCAGCAGCTTAGCTAAAGACAGGGTCTATGGCTACACCTTC.

There are many counts of this clonotype. This chain joins TRBV10-3 and TRBJ1-1; 7 bases line up with TRBD1. This CDR3 comprises 15 residues. CDR1 and CDR2 from the germline V gene are ENHRY and SYGVKD. V gave up 7 bases and J gave up 0 bases; unmatched junction bases: 8. CDR3 DNA sequence: TGTGCCATCAATGCCGGGACAGCCATGAACACTGAAGCTTTCTTT. It is translated as CAINAGTAMNTEAFF.

This chain connects TRBV6-5 to TRBJ2-5, with 10 positions matching TRBD1. V shed 1 base and J 1 base; nucleotides not matched to a gene: 0. This CDR3 is 15 amino acids long. Germline V lookup: CDR1 MNHEY, CDR2 SVGAGI. CDR3 nucleotides: TGTGCCAGCAGTTACTGGACAGGGGGCCAAGAGACCCAGTACTTC. It translates to CASSYWTGGQETQYF.

The chain combines TRBV9 with TRBJ2-3; D is ambiguous. CDR1 and CDR2 (germline): SGDLS, YYNGEE. The CDR3 contains 13 residues. V lost 0 bases to trimming and J lost 6 bases, with 8 bases between them. CDR3: CASSVGDRDTQYF. The DNA of the CDR3 is TGTGCCAGCAGCGTAGGGGATCGGGATACGCAGTATTTT.

This clonotype was counted a few times. V usage is TRBV7-2 and J usage is TRBJ2-5; 11 nucleotides line up with TRBD2. CDR1 is SGHTA and CDR2 is FQGNSA in the germline V gene. The CDR3 loop spans 17 amino acids. Losses at the gene ends were 1 base for V and 2 bases for J; bases not matched to a gene: 6. The CDR3 DNA is TGTGCCAGCAGCTTAGGACTAGCGGGAATGAGACAAGAGACCCAGTACTTC. Its protein product is CASSLGLAGMRQETQYF.

This clonotype has just a few counts. The chain uses TRBV5-5 and TRBJ2-2; possibly TRBD1 for D (5 bases). The length of the CDR3 is 15 residues. Trimming removed 1 base at V and 6 bases at J, with 13 bases between. From germline, CDR1 is SGHKS and CDR2 YYEKEE (reference sequence). The CDR3 is CASSLQGKLAGELFF. The CDR3 DNA follows: TGTGCCAGCAGCTTGCAGGGAAAGTTGGCCGGGGAGCTGTTTTTT.

This clonotype was seen a few times. The chain recombines TRBV29-1 with TRBJ2-7, with D perhaps matching TRBD1 or TRBD2 (5 bases each). CDR1 is SQVTM, CDR2 ANQGSEA, per germline. The CDR3 loop spans 14 amino acids. V was clipped by 1 base and J by 5 bases, with 15 bases between them. The DNA for the CDR3 is TGCAGCGTTGAAGTGGAAGCTGTGGGGGACGAGCAGTACTTC. It is translated as CSVEVEAVGDEQYF.

The chain carries TRBV11-2 and TRBJ2-7, with no clear D. The V and J ends lost 4 bases and 3 bases respectively, with 16 bases between them. The CDR3 is 15 residues long. CDR1 is SGHAT and CDR2 is FQNNGV in the germline V gene. CDR3 in amino acids: CASSSPGMTSYEQYF. Here the CDR3 DNA reads TGTGCCAGCAGCTCTCCAGGTATGACCAGCTACGAGCAGTACTTC.